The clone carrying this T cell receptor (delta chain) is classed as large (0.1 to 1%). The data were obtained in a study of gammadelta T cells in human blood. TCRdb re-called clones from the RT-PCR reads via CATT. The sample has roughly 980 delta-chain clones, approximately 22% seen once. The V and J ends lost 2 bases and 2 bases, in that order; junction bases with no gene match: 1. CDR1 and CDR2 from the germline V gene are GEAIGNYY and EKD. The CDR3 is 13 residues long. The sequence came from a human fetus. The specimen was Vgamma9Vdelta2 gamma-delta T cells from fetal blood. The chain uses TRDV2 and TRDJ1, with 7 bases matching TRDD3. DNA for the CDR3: TGTGCCTGTGACAAGGGGGATACCGATAAACTCATCTTT. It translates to CACDKGDTDKLIF.